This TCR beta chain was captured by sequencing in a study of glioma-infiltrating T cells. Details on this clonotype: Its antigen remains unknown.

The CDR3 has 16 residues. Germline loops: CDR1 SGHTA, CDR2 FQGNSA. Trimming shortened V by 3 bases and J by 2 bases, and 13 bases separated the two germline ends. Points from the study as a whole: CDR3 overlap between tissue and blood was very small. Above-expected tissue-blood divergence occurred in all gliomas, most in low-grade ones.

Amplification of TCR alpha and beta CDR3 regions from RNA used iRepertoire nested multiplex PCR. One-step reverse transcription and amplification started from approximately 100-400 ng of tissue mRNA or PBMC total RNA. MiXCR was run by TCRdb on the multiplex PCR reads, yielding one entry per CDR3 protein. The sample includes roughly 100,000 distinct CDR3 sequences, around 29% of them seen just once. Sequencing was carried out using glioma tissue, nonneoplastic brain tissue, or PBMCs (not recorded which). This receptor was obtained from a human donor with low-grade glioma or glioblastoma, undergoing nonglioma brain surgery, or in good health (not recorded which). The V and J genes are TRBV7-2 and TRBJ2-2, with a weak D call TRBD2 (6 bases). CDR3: CASSLGPGLNTGELFF. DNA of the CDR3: TGTGCCAGCAGCTTGGGACCGGGACTTAACACCGGGGAGCTGTTTTTT.